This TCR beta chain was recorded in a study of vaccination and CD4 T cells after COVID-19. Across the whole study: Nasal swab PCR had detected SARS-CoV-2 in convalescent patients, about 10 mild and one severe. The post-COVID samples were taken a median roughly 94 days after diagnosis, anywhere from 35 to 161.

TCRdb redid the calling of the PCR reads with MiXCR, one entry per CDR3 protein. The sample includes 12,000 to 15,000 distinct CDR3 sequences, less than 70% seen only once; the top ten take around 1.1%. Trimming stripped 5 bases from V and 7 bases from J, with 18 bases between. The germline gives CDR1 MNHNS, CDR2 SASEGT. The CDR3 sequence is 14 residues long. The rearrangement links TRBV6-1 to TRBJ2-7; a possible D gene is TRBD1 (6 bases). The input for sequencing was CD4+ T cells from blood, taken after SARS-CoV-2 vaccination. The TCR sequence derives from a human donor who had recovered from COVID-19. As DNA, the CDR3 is TGTGCCAGCAGTAGAAGAGGGGGAGCTGGAGAGCAGTACTTC. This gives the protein CASSRRGGAGEQYF.